This is a list of T cell receptor beta chains from one sample in a study of blood T cell repertoires in COVID-19. TCRdb's copy holds only in-frame clones and misses some; the assay was immunoSEQ multiplex PCR. The sample lists 180,000 or so clones, approximately 85% occurring once. Sequencing used peripheral blood. These TCRs come from a man aged 60-69 years who had recovered from COVID-19. Each CDR3 is given with its conserved first and last residue. A D gene is named only where the DNA matches it firmly. Clone sizes are given selectively: once, few, many, or a class where the clone is expanded.

V	D	J	size	CDR3	DNA
TRBV4-2	TRBD1	TRBJ1-2	once	CASSHEKGPGGLYYGYTF	TGTGCCAGCAGCCATGAAAAGGGACCAGGGGGATTGTACTATGGCTACACCTTC
TRBV19	TRBD1	TRBJ1-1	NA	CASSHTGARTEAFF	TGTGCCAGTAGTCACACAGGGGCCCGAACTGAAGCTTTCTTT
TRBV5-1	NA	TRBJ2-1	NA	CASSFSGSYNEQFF	TGCGCCAGCAGCTTTAGCGGATCCTACAATGAGCAGTTCTTC
TRBV9	NA	TRBJ1-2	NA	CASSVAVAGTWYGYTF	TGTGCCAGCAGCGTAGCTGTTGCAGGGACATGGTATGGCTACACCTTC
TRBV7-9	NA	TRBJ1-3	NA	CASSSLSVRSGNTIYF	TGTGCCAGCAGCTCCCTATCGGTCCGCTCTGGAAACACCATATATTTT
TRBV9	NA	TRBJ2-1	NA	CASSVVAGNEQFF	TGTGCCAGCAGCGTAGTGGCGGGGAATGAGCAGTTCTTC
TRBV30	NA	TRBJ1-5	NA	CAWSVQQGSNQPQHF	TGTGCCTGGAGTGTACAGCAGGGTAGCAATCAGCCCCAGCATTTT
TRBV6-5	NA	TRBJ2-7	NA	CASSPTGRPYEQYF	TGTGCCAGCAGCCCCACAGGTAGACCCTACGAGCAGTACTTC
TRBV7-8	TRBD1	TRBJ2-4	once	CASSLRTGRTERIQYF	TGTGCCAGCAGCCTCCGGACAGGAAGGACGGAACGCATTCAGTACTTC
TRBV7-9	TRBD2	TRBJ2-3	NA	CASSLATSGLTDTQYF	TGTGCCAGCAGCTTAGCGACTAGCGGGCTCACAGATACGCAGTATTTT
TRBV25-1	NA	TRBJ1-2	few	CASSEFGQDYGYTF	TGTGCCAGCAGTGAATTTGGGCAGGACTATGGCTACACCTTC